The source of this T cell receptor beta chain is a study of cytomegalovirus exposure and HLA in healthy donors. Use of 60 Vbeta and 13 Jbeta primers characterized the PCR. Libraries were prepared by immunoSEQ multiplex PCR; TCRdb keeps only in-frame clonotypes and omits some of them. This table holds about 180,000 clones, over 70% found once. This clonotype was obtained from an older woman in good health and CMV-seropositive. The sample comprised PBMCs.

CDR3 in amino acids: CASSDVGRSSYNEQFF. The CDR3 nucleotides are TGTGCCAGCAGTGATGTCGGCCGGAGCTCCTACAATGAGCAGTTCTTC. The chain couples TRBV2 to TRBJ2-1; D uncertain. The CDR3 contains 16 residues. Trimming cost V 3 bases and J 0 bases, with 12 bases left between them. Germline CDR1 SNHLY, CDR2 FYNNEI.